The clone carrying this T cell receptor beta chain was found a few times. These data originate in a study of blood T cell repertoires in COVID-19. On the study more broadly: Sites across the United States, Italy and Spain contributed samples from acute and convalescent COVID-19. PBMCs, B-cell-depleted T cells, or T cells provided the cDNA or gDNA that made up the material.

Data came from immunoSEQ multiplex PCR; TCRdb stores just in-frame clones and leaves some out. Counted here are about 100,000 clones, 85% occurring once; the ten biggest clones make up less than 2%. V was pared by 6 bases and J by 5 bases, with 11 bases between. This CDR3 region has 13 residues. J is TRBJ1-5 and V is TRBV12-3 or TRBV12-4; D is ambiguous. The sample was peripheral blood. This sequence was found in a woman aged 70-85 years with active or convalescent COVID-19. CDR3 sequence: CASSSLIDQPQHF. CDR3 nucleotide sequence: TGTGCCAGCAGCTCCCTCATAGATCAGCCCCAGCATTTT.